This T cell receptor (beta chain) was captured by sequencing in a study of regulatory T cells in long-lasting Graves disease. Study-wide context: Patients met the persistent Graves' disease definition after over 5 years of antithyroid drugs with positive TSH receptor antibodies. Whole-study findings and limits: TRBV28 was favored in persistent disease, as were TRBJ1-2 and TRBJ2-5. Shared public clonotypes totalled 2,741 in persistent patients, compared with just under 1,000 in new patients.

Regarding this clonotype: The antigen is undetermined. At one boundary the junction diverges from the germline segment, which might be a read error.

Germline CDR1 is SNHLY and CDR2 is FYNNEI. This CDR3 spans 13 amino acids. Through Arm-PCR of CDR3 regions and iRepertoire HTBI primers, TCR beta libraries were built. Each CDR3 protein is one row after TCRdb ran MiXCR on the multiplex PCR reads. The data hold 300,000 or so distinct CDR3 sequences, with about 18% observed a single time. The time point is: persistent/refractory GD, antithyroid drugs over 5 years with positive TRAb. There was RNA extracted from PBMCs, and the TCR library was made from it. The chain links TRBV2 to TRBJ1-3; D uncertain. Sample: peripheral blood mononuclear cells (PBMCs), taken when the disease was refractory, from a patient treated with antithyroid drugs. The source of this sequence is a female donor with Graves disease. CDR3 loop: CARRTSAGNAIYF. In DNA form, the CDR3 reads TGTGCCAGGCGGACCAGCGCTGGAAACGCCATATATTTT.